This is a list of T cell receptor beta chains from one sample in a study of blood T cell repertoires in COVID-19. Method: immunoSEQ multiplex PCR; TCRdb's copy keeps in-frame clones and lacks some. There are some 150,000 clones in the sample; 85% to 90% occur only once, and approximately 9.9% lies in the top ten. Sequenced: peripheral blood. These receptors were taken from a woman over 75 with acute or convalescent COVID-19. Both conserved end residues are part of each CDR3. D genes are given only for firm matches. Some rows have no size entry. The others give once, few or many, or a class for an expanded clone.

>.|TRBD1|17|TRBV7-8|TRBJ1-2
TGTGCCAGCAGCTTAGCCAGCCAACAGGGGGCAAACTATGGCTACACCTTC
CASSLASQQGANYGYTF
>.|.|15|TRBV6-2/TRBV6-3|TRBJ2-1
TGTGCCAGCAGCTGGGAGGGGGGGGGCATCAATGAGCAGTTCTTC
CASSWEGGGINEQFF
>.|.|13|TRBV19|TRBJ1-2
TGTGCCAGTAGTATAGATCCGGTCTATGGCTACACCTTC
CASSIDPVYGYTF
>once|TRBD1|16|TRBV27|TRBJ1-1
TGTGCCAGCAGTACCCGGACAGGGGGCAGCGACACTGAAGCTTTCTTT
CASSTRTGGSDTEAFF
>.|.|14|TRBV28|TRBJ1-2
TGTGCCAGCAGTTTAGGGGGCTTAGGCTATGGCTACACCTTC
CASSLGGLGYGYTF
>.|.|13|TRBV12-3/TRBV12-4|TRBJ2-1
TGTGCCAGCAGTTACCGGGATAAAGGTGAGCAGTTCTTC
CASSYRDKGEQFF
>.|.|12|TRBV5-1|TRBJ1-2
TGCGCCAGCAGCGGATACAGGGATGGCTACACCTTC
CASSGYRDGYTF
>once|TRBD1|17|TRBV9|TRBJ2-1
TGTGCCAGCAGCGTTGACCTGGGGACAGGAACCTACAATGAGCAGTTCTTC
CASSVDLGTGTYNEQFF
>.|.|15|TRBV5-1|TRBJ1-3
TGCGCCAGCAGCTTGGAGGCCAGGGCTGGAAACACCATATATTTT
CASSLEARAGNTIYF
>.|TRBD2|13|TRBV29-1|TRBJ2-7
TGCAGCGTTCAGCGGGGGGGAGCCTACGAGCAGTACTTC
CSVQRGGAYEQYF
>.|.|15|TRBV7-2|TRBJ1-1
TGTGCCAGCAGCCCCCAGGTGTTACAGGGAACTGAAGCTTTCTTT
CASSPQVLQGTEAFF
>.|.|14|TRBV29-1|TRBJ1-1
TGCAGCGCCCGACAGTTCACTGGTCCCGGTGAAGCTTTCTTT
CSARQFTGPGEAFF
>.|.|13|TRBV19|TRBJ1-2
TGTGCCAGCAGAAGGGAGCTCGGCTATGGCTACACCTTC
CASRRELGYGYTF
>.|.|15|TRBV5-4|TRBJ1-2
TGTGCCAGCAGCCCTAGCCCGGCTGCGGGCTATGGCTACACCTTC
CASSPSPAAGYGYTF
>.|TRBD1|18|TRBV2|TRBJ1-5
TGTGCCAGCAGTGTCCGGGACAGCTCCTGGTATAGCAATCAGCCCCAGCATTTT
CASSVRDSSWYSNQPQHF
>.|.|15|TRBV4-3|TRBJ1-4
TGCGCCAGCAGCCAAGTGAAAGGCCGGGATGAAAAACTGTTTTTT
CASSQVKGRDEKLFF
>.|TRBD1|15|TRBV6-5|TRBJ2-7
TGTGCCAGCAGTTCTTCCGGGACAGCTGTCTACGAGCAGTACTTC
CASSSSGTAVYEQYF
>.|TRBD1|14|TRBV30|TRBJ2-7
TGTGCCTGGAGAAGAACCGGACAGGGCTACGAGCAGTACTTC
CAWRRTGQGYEQYF
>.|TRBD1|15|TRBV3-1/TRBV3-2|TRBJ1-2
TGTGCCAGCAGCCACCTTAGGGGACAGGGCTATGGCTACACCTTC
CASSHLRGQGYGYTF
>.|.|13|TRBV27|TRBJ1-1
TGTGCCAGCAGTTTCGACAGCTTCACTGAAGCTTTCTTT
CASSFDSFTEAFF
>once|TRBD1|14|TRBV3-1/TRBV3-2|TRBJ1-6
TGTGCCAGCAGCCTCAGGGGGTCTAATTCACCCCTCCACTTT
CASSLRGSNSPLHF
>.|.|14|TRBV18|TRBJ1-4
TGTGCCAGCTCAATGACCGTTGAGGGCGAAAAACTGTTTTTT
CASSMTVEGEKLFF
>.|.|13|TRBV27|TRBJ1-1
TGTGCCAGCAGAGGCAGCAGGGACACTGAAGCTTTCTTT
CASRGSRDTEAFF
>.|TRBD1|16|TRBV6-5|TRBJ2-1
TGTGCCAGCAGTTACCACGGGGACAGCCGCTACAATGAGCAGTTCTTC
CASSYHGDSRYNEQFF
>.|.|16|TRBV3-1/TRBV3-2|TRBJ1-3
TGTGCCAGCAGCCAATACGACAGAAGCTCTGGAAACACCATATATTTT
CASSQYDRSSGNTIYF
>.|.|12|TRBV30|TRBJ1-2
TGTGCCTGGAGCGCTGCCGGGGAGGGCTACACCTTC
CAWSAAGEGYTF
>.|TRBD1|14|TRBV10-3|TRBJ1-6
TGTGCCATCAGCCTACAGGGGGCGACTTCACCCCTCCACTTT
CAISLQGATSPLHF
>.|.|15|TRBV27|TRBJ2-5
TGTGCCAGCAGTTCCCTGGGGGCCCAGGGAGAGACCCAGTACTTC
CASSSLGAQGETQYF
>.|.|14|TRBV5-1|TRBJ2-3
TGCGCCAGCAGCTTGCAGGGGGGCAAAGATACGCAGTATTTT
CASSLQGGKDTQYF
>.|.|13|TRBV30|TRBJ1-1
TGTGCCTGGAGTAAAGGAGGGTACACTGAAGCTTTCTTT
CAWSKGGYTEAFF
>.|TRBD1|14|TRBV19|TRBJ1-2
TGTGCCAGTAGTATTCACAGGGGGAACGATGGCTACACCTTC
CASSIHRGNDGYTF
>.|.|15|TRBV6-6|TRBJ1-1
TGTGCCAGCAGTTACATGGTCAGGGGAGGGACTGAAGCTTTCTTT
CASSYMVRGGTEAFF
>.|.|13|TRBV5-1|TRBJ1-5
TGCGCCAGCAGCGAAGAGGGCAATCAGCCCCAGCATTTT
CASSEEGNQPQHF
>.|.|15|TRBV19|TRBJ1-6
TGTGCCAGTAGTATTTCTGGACATGATAATTCACCCCTCCACTTT
CASSISGHDNSPLHF
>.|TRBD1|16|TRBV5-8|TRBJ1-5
TGTGCCAGCAGCGTTGGGACAGTATATAGCAATCAGCCCCAGCATTTT
CASSVGTVYSNQPQHF
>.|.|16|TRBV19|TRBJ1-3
TGTGCCAGTAGTTTGTCAGGGATTCGCTCTGGAAACACCATATATTTT
CASSLSGIRSGNTIYF
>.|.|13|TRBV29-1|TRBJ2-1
TGCAGCGTTGGGAGGGCCGCCTACAATGAGCAGTTCTTC
CSVGRAAYNEQFF